These 8 T cell receptor beta chains were sequenced from one sample in a study of blood T cells in healthy people across ages. A sample-barcoded 5' primer and a J-beta primer mix were used in a second PCR of roughly 6 to 12 cycles. TCRdb analysed the 5' RACE reads with MiXCR anew, one entry per CDR3 protein. Of 600,000 or so distinct CDR3 sequences in the sample, around half were seen once. Sequencing used blood. The receptor set was obtained from an elderly man in good health.

This chain connects TRBV7-9 to TRBJ1-1; D is uncertain. This CDR3 has 13 residues. Germline CDR1 reads SEHNR; CDR2 reads FQNEAQ (reference sequence). Trimming left V 5 bases short and J 1 base short, with 8 bases between. CDR3 DNA: TGTGCCAGCAGCCAGCTCACGAACACTGAAGCTTTCTTT. This translates into CASSQLTNTEAFF.

This clonotype turned up a few times. The rearrangement uses TRBV7-2 and TRBJ2-4, with 8 positions matching TRBD2. V lost 4 bases to trimming and J lost 4 bases; unmatched junction nucleotides: 0. Germline CDR1 is SGHTA and CDR2 is FQGNSA. The CDR3 totals 13 residues. Here the CDR3 reads CASSSSGKNIQYF. The DNA for the CDR3 is TGTGCCAGCAGCTCTAGCGGGAAAAACATTCAGTACTTC.

J is TRBJ2-7 and V is TRBV3-1; TRBD2 matches 8 bases. The junction had 4 bases not matched to a gene; V was cut back by 1 base and J by 5 bases. Germline loops: CDR1 LGHDT, CDR2 YNNKEL (reference sequence). The CDR3 runs to 14 residues. CDR3 DNA: TGTGCCAGCAGCCAAGTGAGCGGGAGCAACGAGCAGTACTTC. This translates into CASSQVSGSNEQYF.

This clonotype was seen a handful of times. The V and J genes are TRBV9 and TRBJ2-7; 9 bases align to TRBD1. Germline trimming cut 0 bases from V and 2 bases from J; bases unmatched to any gene: 3. Germline CDR1 SGDLS, CDR2 YYNGEE. The CDR3 is made up of 15 amino acids. CDR3 sequence: CASSVDGTGPYEQYF. The DNA for the CDR3 is TGTGCCAGCAGCGTAGACGGGACAGGGCCCTACGAGCAGTACTTC.

This clonotype has ten or more counts. V usage is TRBV6-5 and J usage is TRBJ1-1; 7 bases map to TRBD1. CDR1 MNHEY and CDR2 SVGAGI come from the germline V gene. The CDR3 runs 12 residues. Losses at the gene ends were 5 bases for V and 5 bases for J; bases not matched to a gene: 2. The CDR3: CASSHRGTEAFF. DNA of the CDR3: TGTGCCAGCAGTCACAGGGGAACTGAAGCTTTCTTT.

This chain joins TRBV18 and TRBJ1-2; TRBD1 might be the D (5 bases). Germline loops: CDR1 KGHSH, CDR2 LQKENI. V lost 3 bases and J 6 bases, leaving 11 bases between the germline ends. The CDR3 is 13 residues long. The CDR3 DNA is TGTGCCAGCTCACCCTCGGGACGGGATGGCTACACCTTC. It is translated as CASSPSGRDGYTF.

This clonotype has just one count. V and J are TRBV6-6 and TRBJ1-3; D remains unclear. Trimming removed 5 bases from V and 0 bases from J, with 14 bases in between. CDR3 length equals 16 residues. Germline CDR1 and CDR2: MNHNY and SVGAGI (reference sequence). DNA for the CDR3: TGTGCCAGCAGTCCCCCCTCGACGGCCTCTGGAAACACCATATATTTT. The encoded protein is CASSPPSTASGNTIYF.

The rearrangement joins TRBV27 to TRBJ2-1, with D maybe TRBD1 (5 bases). V was clipped by 3 bases and J by 0 bases, with 12 bases between them. Germline CDR1 is MNHEY and CDR2 is SMNVEV (reference sequence). The CDR3 has 16 residues. CDR3 sequence: CASSLQGWFSYNEQFF. The CDR3 DNA follows: TGTGCCAGCAGTTTGCAGGGCTGGTTCTCCTACAATGAGCAGTTCTTC.